Following are 3 T cell receptor beta chains from one sample sequenced in a study of CD8+CD57+ T cells in acquired aplastic anemia. Profiling of TCR beta VDJ combinations and CDR3 sequences used genomic DNA as template. From the reads, TCRdb called clonotypes with MiXCR, one entry per CDR3 protein. Counted here are about 190,000 distinct CDR3 sequences, 50% to 55% occurring once; the ten biggest clones make up 16%. Sequencing was done on a sample of sorted CD4+, CD8+, or CD8+CD57+ T cells (not recorded which) from PBMCs. These receptors came from a human donor in good health, serving as a control.

The table lists this clonotype with many counts. V usage is TRBV28 and J usage is TRBJ2-5; TRBD1 matches 7 bases. The CDR3 runs to 13 residues. Trimming at V came to 6 bases and at J to 2 bases, leaving 3 bases not matched to a gene. The germline V gene encodes CDR1 MDHEN and CDR2 SYDVKM. CDR3 bases: TGTGCCAGCAGGACAGGGTGGCAAGAGACCCAGTACTTC. Translation gives CASRTGWQETQYF.

The chain employs TRBV25-1 and TRBJ2-5; D remains unclear. The CDR3 loop spans 14 amino acids. In germline, CDR1 is MGHDK, CDR2 SYGVNS. The germline V and J ends were trimmed by 4 bases and 4 bases, with 13 bases remaining between them. CDR3 protein: CASSGMGFRETQYF. For the CDR3, the DNA is TGTGCCAGCAGTGGAATGGGGTTTAGAGAGACCCAGTACTTC.

The V and J genes are TRBV7-2 and TRBJ2-1, with 11 bases lining up with TRBD2. CDR1 is SGHTA and CDR2 is FQGNSA in the germline V gene. The CDR3 totals 14 residues. V gave up 5 bases and J gave up 10 bases; unmatched junction bases: 7. CDR3 sequence (DNA): TGTGCCAGCAGCCCCTTAGCGGGGGGGCACGAGCAGTTCTTC. Residues: CASSPLAGGHEQFF.